This TCR beta chain was retrieved from a study of CD8+ T cells in alopecia areata. Study-level findings and limits: Elevated clonality characterized lesional scalp relative to normal scalp, particularly in alopecia totalis/universalis. Within the top 100, expanded CD8+ clones significantly decreased with tofacitinib, as did scalp clonality. Many expanded lesional clones persisted in scalp and blood during tofacitinib. There were also resident alphabeta T cells of normal skin sequenced in scalp samples.

On this clone: Its specificity is not known.

Sequencing used cDNA as its template, made by extracting RNA and reverse transcribing it. Here immunoSEQ multiplex PCR was the method, and the copy in TCRdb shows in-frame clones only, minus some. The table records 150,000 to 200,000 clones, about three fifths of them present only once. The germline gives CDR1 SEHNR, CDR2 FQNEAQ (reference sequence). This CDR3 has 15 residues. Germline trimming cut 5 bases from V and 0 bases from J; bases unmatched to any gene: 4. Treatment meaning: oral pan-JAK inhibitor, 5-10 mg twice daily. The chain employs TRBV7-9 and TRBJ1-2, with TRBD1 matching over 9 bases. The receptor was isolated from a human donor with alopecia areata. The material was CD8+ T cells sorted from blood, obtained at week 24, from a patient treated with tofacitinib. In DNA, the CDR3 is TGTGCCAGCAGCGGCCGGGACAGGGCTAACTATGGCTACACCTTC. It is translated as CASSGRDRANYGYTF.